The present entry profiles one T cell receptor beta chain with its context. The data derive from a study of blood T cell repertoires in COVID-19. The protocol was immunoSEQ multiplex PCR, while the TCRdb copy is restricted to in-frame clones and leaves out a portion. The sample has about 73,000 clones; around 81% are singletons. The length of the CDR3 is 14 residues. The V and J ends lost 9 bases and 6 bases, in that order; junction bases with no gene match: 8. Looked up from germline, CDR1 is LNHDA and CDR2 is SQIVND (reference sequence). Sequencing was done on a sample of peripheral blood. The chain recombines TRBV19 with TRBJ2-2, with TRBD1 matching 9 bases. This receptor was taken from a human donor in a cohort sampled during active COVID-19. The CDR3 here is CASHRDRVAGELFF. CDR3 nucleotide sequence: TGTGCCAGCCACCGGGACAGGGTCGCCGGGGAGCTGTTTTTT.